This T cell receptor beta chain stems from a study of blood T cell repertoires in COVID-19 (TCRdb year 2020). Describing the broader study: Samples covering the acute and convalescent phases of COVID-19 were provided by collaborators in the United States, Italy and Spain. The prospective study material was composed of cDNA or gDNA derived from T cells, B-cell-depleted T cells, or PBMCs. The dataset comprised deeply sampled blood TCRbeta repertoires from subjects exposed to, actively infected with, or recovered from COVID-19. The repertoires were made available in a free public database intended to serve as a resource for research on the immune response to SARS-CoV-2. The samples were drawn from the first 160 participants of the ongoing ImmuneRACE study and from more than 1,000 subjects provided by 6 global collaborators. The sample metadata nearly always contained a de-identified subject ID, COVID-19 status, age in years and sex. Where available, HLA class I and class II types were taken from metadata supplied by the sample provider and were not determined by assay-based typing.

One collaborating source in Seattle enrolled patients during active infection and followed them longitudinally through the course of disease. The collaborating institutions used their own protocols to collect whole blood in K2EDTA tubes. Collaborator samples were shipped for TCRbeta analysis as frozen whole blood, isolated PBMCs, or DNA extracted from either sample type. CDR1 and CDR2, per the germline V gene (reference sequence), are LNHDA and SQIVND. V is clipped by 4 bases and J by 7 bases, and the sequence between their germline boundaries is 11 bases long. The CDR3 numbers 14 residues from cysteine through phenylalanine. CDR3 DNA is the only sequence kept; it has 42 bases, read in frame from the first base. The immunoSEQ Assay, a bias-controlled multiplex PCR, was used to amplify TCRbeta CDR3 regions from genomic DNA. The study's processing was this. Nucleated cell counts per sample were estimated from amplification of reference gene primers within the assay. Sequence reads were collapsed and filtered to measure the absolute abundance of every unique TCRbeta CDR3 rearrangement. For each sample, productive Simpson clonality was calculated as the square root of Simpson's diversity index over productive rearrangements. Here the immuneACCESS table is served through TCRdb, limited to in-frame sequences with V and J called. Missing clones are a known gap in these copies; in checked studies unresolved V genes cover under half, and the rest lacks a known reason. Clone size and the V and J calls come from that table; the DNA yielded D and trimming. The sample table lists around 300,000 clones, 90% of them with a count of one. In total, the top ten clones hold about 1% of the sample.

The paper's findings and limits, for the study overall: Clinical and demographic metadata were provided uncurated, with the amount varying by source and participant.

On this clone: This receptor's antigen is unknown. Base quality data are lacking; no much larger clone is found one base away.

The TCR was taken from a woman between 35 and 50 years old with COVID-19, enrolled during active disease. The sequence joins TRBV19 to TRBJ1-6; TRBD1 is a weak D gene call, 6 bases matching. The sequencing sample was made of peripheral blood. DNA sequence: TGTGCCAGTAGTAGTCCAGGGGTAAATTCACCCCTCCACTTT. It codes for CASSSPGVNSPLHF.